This entry describes one T cell receptor beta chain. What it binds is not known. Germline V gives CDR1 SGHTA, CDR2 FQGNSA. CDR3 length equals 18 residues. The V and J ends lost 4 bases and 7 bases respectively, with 23 bases between them. Each population that was sorted was more than 98% pure. The sample belongs to a study of beta chain features in type 1 diabetes. Sequenced material consisted of expressed TCRB transcripts (all of the isolated RNA was reverse transcribed). Sequencing of naive, central memory and regulatory T cell samples gave an average of about 3.57 million reads. Data came from immunoSEQ multiplex PCR; TCRdb stores just in-frame clones and leaves some out. The table lists about 700,000 clones, 10% to 15% of them singletons. The study's findings and limits: In every one of the four CD4+ subsets, TCRB CDR3s were moderately but significantly shorter in Type 1 diabetes patients.

Sequenced sample: naive CD4+ T cells from blood. The V gene is TRBV7-2, the J gene TRBJ1-6; no clear D. This receptor was taken from a man between 18 and 29 years old with type 1 diabetes. The CDR3 DNA reads as TGTGCCAGCAGCTATGCCGGGATTCTCTTGTCGGCCAATTCACCCCTCCACTTT. Residues: CASSYAGILLSANSPLHF.